This T cell receptor beta chain appears in the sequencing data of a study of early T cells in non-severe SARS-CoV-2 infection. Study-level information: Sequencing input comprised bulk RNA from unsorted whole blood; chain pairing was not available.

Trimming took 6 bases from V and 12 from J; bases not matched to a gene: 17. The germline V gene has CDR1 DFQATT and CDR2 SNEGSKA (reference sequence). The CDR3 loop spans 14 amino acids. Overall study results and limits: Anti-spike CD8 specificities were favored by VDJdb matching, whose results missed private and CD4 specificities.

Comments on this clonotype: Its antigen is unidentified.

Attachment of unique molecular identifiers was made to individual cDNA molecules. TCRdb analysed the 5' RACE reads with MiXCR anew, one entry per CDR3 protein. The sample has roughly 75,000 distinct CDR3 sequences; 8.5% to 10% are singletons. The chain links TRBV20-1 to TRBJ2-7, with 10 bases identical to TRBD2. The sequenced sample was whole blood. The source of this sequence is an adult who was a healthcare worker with PCR-confirmed SARS-CoV-2 infection or an uninfected control (not recorded which). CDR3 in DNA: TGCAGTGCGAACTCTGGAACTAGCGGGACCTCCGGGTACTTC. Its translation is CSANSGTSGTSGYF.